This is a list of T cell receptor beta chains from one sample in a study of T cell responses to AZD1222 COVID-19 vaccine. TCRdb keeps only in-frame clones here, not all; method: immunoSEQ multiplex PCR. The data show about 130,000 clones, roughly 91% seen once. The sample was peripheral blood, taken 28 days after the second AZD1222 dose. The receptors were gathered from an adult who received the AZD1222 COVID-19 vaccine. CDR3s include the opening cysteine and the closing phenylalanine or tryptophan.

CDR3aa | v_gene
CASSQGTLYSNQPQHF | TRBV4-1
CASSLDRKSSPLHF | TRBV11-2
CASSPDTNSGNTIYF | TRBV7-6
CASSRRQGESTIYF | TRBV7-8
CASSSRGTQYF | TRBV11-3
CASSRRTAANYGYTF | TRBV5-6
CASRSRQHNNEQFF | TRBV19
CASSVEPQTLSYEQYF | TRBV9
CASSSPQGGTEAFF | TRBV5-1
CASSFLFGKPGELFF | TRBV28
CASSAANTGELFF | TRBV7-3
CASSHSTNAEAFF | TRBV18
CASSFGGTNEKLFF | TRBV27
CASSLDRHNTQYF | TRBV5-4
CASSVEGSSNQPQHF | TRBV9
CASSNRDLNEKLFF | TRBV2
CASSLRPADTQYF | TRBV7-3
CASSEALVAGNEQFF | TRBV2
CASSEGTLTDTQYF | TRBV2
CASLGEISNEKLFF | TRBV28
CASSGGGGNYGYTF | TRBV5-1
CASREGGPYNEQFF | TRBV4-2
CASGYREGAQYF | TRBV12-5
CSASSVYFSSGANVLTF | TRBV20-1
CASSFGLEQYF | TRBV11-2
CASSQDLARVDTQYF | TRBV4-2
CASSQGLAGVFGYEQYF | TRBV4-1